Detailed here is one T cell receptor beta chain. This sample is drawn from a study of T-cell reconstitution after alpha-beta-depleted transplantation in children. Per germline, CDR1 KGHDR and CDR2 SFDVKD. The CDR3 has 19 residues. V lost 1 base to trimming and J lost 3 bases, with 21 bases between them. It was with unique molecular identifiers that the TCRbeta library was prepared. TCRdb ran MiXCR on the PCR reads and lists one entry per CDR3 protein. The sample lists around 600,000 distinct CDR3 sequences, 23% occurring once. Sequenced material: PBMCs, mostly from graft donor cells, taken 360 days after TCRalphabeta/CD19-depleted stem cell transplant. This sequence joins TRBV24-1 and TRBJ2-1; D is possibly TRBD2 (7 bases). The clonotype originates from a boy younger than two who had a stem cell transplant for acute myeloid leukemia, so the T cells may come from the graft donor. For the CDR3, the DNA is TGTGCCACCAGTGATTTTTTCCCGGGGGGCCCTACGAACTACAATGAGCAGTTCTTC. Protein product: CATSDFFPGGPTNYNEQFF.